This T cell receptor (beta chain) was recovered during a study of cytomegalovirus exposure and HLA in healthy donors. Regarding this clone: Its target is not known.

CDR1 and CDR2 (germline): SGHVS, FQNEAQ. This CDR3 spans 15 amino acids. Losses at the gene ends were 5 bases for V and 2 bases for J; bases not matched to a gene: 3. In the PCR, 60 Vbeta and 13 Jbeta primers were used. Clones were sequenced by immunoSEQ multiplex PCR, and TCRdb holds only the in-frame ones, with some missing. The listing records about 160,000 clones. Findings of the study overall: 150 or so TCR beta chains were listed as cytomegalovirus-associated.

This chain joins TRBV7-8 and TRBJ2-7; TRBD2 aligns across 13 bases. The clonotype comes from a woman aged 60-75 years in good health and CMV-seronegative. The sample was PBMCs. The CDR3: CASSPGLAGTYEQYF. In DNA form, the CDR3 reads TGTGCCAGCAGCCCGGGACTAGCGGGAACCTACGAGCAGTACTTC.